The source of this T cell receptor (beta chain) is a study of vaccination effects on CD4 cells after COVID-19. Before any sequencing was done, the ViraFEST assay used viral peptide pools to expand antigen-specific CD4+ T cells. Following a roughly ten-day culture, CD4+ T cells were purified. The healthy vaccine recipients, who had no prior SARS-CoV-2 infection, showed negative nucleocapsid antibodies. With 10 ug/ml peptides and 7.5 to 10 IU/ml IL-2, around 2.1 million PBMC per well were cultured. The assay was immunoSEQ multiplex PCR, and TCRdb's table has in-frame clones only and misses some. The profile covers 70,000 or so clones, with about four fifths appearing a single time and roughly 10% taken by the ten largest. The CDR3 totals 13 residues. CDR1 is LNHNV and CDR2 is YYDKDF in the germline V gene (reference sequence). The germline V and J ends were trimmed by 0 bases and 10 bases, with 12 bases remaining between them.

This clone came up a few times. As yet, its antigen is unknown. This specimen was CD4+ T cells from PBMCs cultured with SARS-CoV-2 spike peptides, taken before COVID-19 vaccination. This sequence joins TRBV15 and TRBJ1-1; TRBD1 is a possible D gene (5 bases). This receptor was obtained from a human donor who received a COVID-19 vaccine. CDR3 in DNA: TGTGCCACCAGCAGAGAAGCCAGGGCGGTAGCTTTCTTT. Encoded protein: CATSREARAVAFF.